This record covers a single TCR beta chain. Its antigen is unknown. This record belongs to a study of blood T cells in healthy people across ages. Study-level points and caveats: When set beside aged donors, long-lived donors presented more naive CD4+ cells and higher diversity. The unknown donor CMV status may have confounded expanded clonotype changes.

V lost 1 base, J lost 9 bases, and 6 bases stayed unmatched. Germline CDR1 MGHRA, CDR2 YSYEKL. This CDR3 comprises 14 residues. Primed by a sample-barcoded 5' primer and a J-beta primer mix, a second PCR proceeded for about 7 to 12 cycles. Researchers report that each sample yielded at least 3 million CDR3-containing paired-end reads. TCRdb re-derived calls from the 5' RACE reads in MiXCR, one entry per CDR3 protein. The repertoire holds over a million distinct CDR3 sequences, with approximately 60% as singletons. Input material: blood. The V call is TRBV4-1, the J call TRBJ2-1, with TRBD1 identical over 7 bases. The receptor was derived from a man between 18 and 35 years old in good health. The CDR3 coding sequence is TGCGCCAGCAGCCAAGGTGACAGGGTGTTTGAGCAGTTCTTC. It yields the protein CASSQGDRVFEQFF.